This is a list of T cell receptor beta chains from one sample in a study of control samples from healthy donors and cancer patients. Measured with immunoSEQ multiplex PCR; TCRdb has only the in-frame clones, and not every one. The profile covers some 190,000 clones, with 90% to 95% appearing a single time and less than 2% taken by the ten largest. Material for sequencing was blood. The receptors here all came from a man younger than 40 in good health. CDR3s include the opening cysteine and the closing phenylalanine or tryptophan. The D gene is left open where the match is weak. Clone size, where shown, is once, few, many, or a class for clones that have expanded.

d_call,j_call,clone_size,v_call,cdr3_aa,cdr3_nt
TRBD2,TRBJ2-1,.,TRBV29-1,CSVEGKRGAGSEQFF,TGCAGCGTTGAGGGGAAGCGGGGGGCGGGTAGTGAGCAGTTCTTC
.,TRBJ2-1,.,TRBV7-2,CASSLAAGSFEQFF,TGTGCCAGCAGCTTAGCGGCAGGGTCTTTTGAGCAGTTCTTC
.,TRBJ2-3,.,TRBV6-4,CASSDWGTDTQYF,TGTGCCAGCAGTGATTGGGGCACAGATACGCAGTATTTT
.,TRBJ2-7,.,TRBV9,CASSAYLGGYEQYF,TGTGCCAGCAGCGCCTACTTGGGGGGCTACGAGCAGTACTTC
TRBD1,TRBJ2-3,once,TRBV18,CASSATGGSADTQYF,TGTGCCAGCTCGGCTACAGGGGGCTCGGCAGATACGCAGTATTTT
TRBD2,TRBJ2-3,.,TRBV9,CASSTPGGARTDTQYF,TGTGCCAGCAGCACCCCGGGGGGGGCTCGCACAGATACGCAGTATTTT
TRBD1,TRBJ1-1,.,TRBV6-5,CASSFRGLVEAFF,TGTGCCAGCAGTTTCAGGGGGCTTGTTGAAGCTTTCTTT
.,TRBJ1-1,.,TRBV24-1,CATSDYAFF,TGTGCCACCAGTGATTATGCTTTCTTT
.,TRBJ1-1,.,TRBV2,CASRTDFGLLGAFF,TGTGCCAGCAGAACAGACTTCGGGCTCCTGGGGGCTTTCTTT
.,TRBJ1-4,.,TRBV24-1,CATSDATGPEKLFF,TGTGCCACCAGTGACGCGACGGGACCTGAAAAACTGTTTTTT
TRBD2,TRBJ2-1,.,TRBV23-1,CASSPIRQGATSGGAGDEQFF,TGCGCCAGCAGTCCGATCCGACAGGGCGCGACTAGCGGGGGAGCTGGGGATGAGCAGTTCTTC
.,TRBJ1-1,.,TRBV2,CASSIQGYTEAFF,TGTGCCAGCAGTATACAGGGCTACACTGAAGCTTTCTTT
TRBD1,TRBJ1-2,.,TRBV7-8,CASSRTGSYGYTF,TGTGCCAGCAGCCGGACAGGGAGCTATGGCTACACCTTC
.,TRBJ1-5,few,TRBV19,CASSHGEGRASNQPQHF,TGTGCCAGTAGTCACGGGGAGGGTAGGGCGAGCAATCAGCCCCAGCATTTT
.,TRBJ2-1,.,TRBV19,CASSTPGQSPEQFF,TGTGCCAGTAGTACCCCGGGCCAAAGCCCTGAGCAGTTCTTC
.,TRBJ2-2,.,TRBV4-1,CASSQQENTGELFF,TGCGCCAGCAGCCAACAGGAAAACACCGGGGAGCTGTTTTTT
TRBD1,TRBJ1-4,.,TRBV5-1,CASSLGTGVKEKLFF,TGCGCCAGCAGCCTAGGGACAGGGGTTAAAGAAAAACTGTTTTTT
TRBD1,TRBJ2-3,.,TRBV6-5,CASRTPGQGADTQYF,TGTGCCAGCAGGACACCGGGACAGGGAGCAGATACGCAGTATTTT
.,TRBJ2-7,.,TRBV19,CASSISGGGEQYF,TGTGCCAGTAGTATTTCGGGGGGCGGCGAGCAGTACTTC
TRBD2,TRBJ2-5,few,TRBV7-9,CASSSTSGGEETQYF,TGTGCCAGCAGCAGCACTAGCGGGGGGGAAGAGACCCAGTACTTC
.,TRBJ1-4,.,TRBV30,CAWRTPPGGGYEKLFF,TGTGCCTGGAGAACCCCCCCGGGTGGAGGGTACGAAAAACTGTTTTTT
.,TRBJ1-2,.,TRBV4-2,CASSQLPNYGYTF,TGTGCCAGCAGCCAACTCCCTAACTATGGCTACACCTTC
TRBD1,TRBJ1-1,.,TRBV18,CASSPPVQGGLNTEAFF,TGTGCCAGCTCACCACCGGTCCAAGGGGGCCTGAACACTGAAGCTTTCTTT
TRBD1,TRBJ1-2,.,TRBV6-1,CASSDWDRLEGYTF,TGTGCCAGCAGTGATTGGGACAGATTGGAAGGCTACACCTTC
TRBD2,TRBJ2-3,.,TRBV7-9,CASSLGVTSGGGEDTQYF,TGTGCCAGCAGCTTAGGGGTGACTAGCGGGGGCGGAGAAGATACGCAGTATTTT
.,TRBJ1-2,.,TRBV2,CASRPYLGNYGYTF,TGTGCCAGCCGGCCGTACCTGGGGAACTATGGCTACACCTTC
TRBD1,TRBJ1-5,.,TRBV6-5,CASRVGQRNQPQHF,TGTGCCAGCAGAGTGGGACAGCGAAATCAGCCCCAGCATTTT
.,TRBJ2-7,.,TRBV15,CATSRDWDTSYEQYF,TGTGCCACCAGCAGAGATTGGGACACCTCCTACGAGCAGTACTTC
.,TRBJ2-6,few,TRBV7-8,CASSRSSGANVLTF,TGTGCCAGCAGCCGGAGCTCTGGGGCCAACGTCCTGACTTTC
TRBD1,TRBJ1-2,once,TRBV20-1,CSASDFDGQGASYTF,TGCAGTGCTAGTGACTTTGACGGGCAGGGGGCAAGCTACACCTTC
.,TRBJ2-3,once,TRBV9,CASSVGGPVSTDTQYF,TGTGCCAGCAGCGTAGGTGGCCCCGTTAGCACAGATACGCAGTATTTT
.,TRBJ1-4,.,TRBV19,CASMSPGSSEKLFF,TGTGCCAGTATGTCTCCGGGGAGCTCTGAAAAACTGTTTTTT
.,TRBJ1-2,few,TRBV27,CASRLNLRGGTNYGYTF,TGTGCCAGCAGACTTAACTTAAGAGGGGGAACGAACTATGGCTACACCTTC
.,TRBJ2-3,.,TRBV19,CASSSRGPTNTDTQYF,TGTGCCAGTAGTAGTAGAGGACCGACGAACACAGATACGCAGTATTTT